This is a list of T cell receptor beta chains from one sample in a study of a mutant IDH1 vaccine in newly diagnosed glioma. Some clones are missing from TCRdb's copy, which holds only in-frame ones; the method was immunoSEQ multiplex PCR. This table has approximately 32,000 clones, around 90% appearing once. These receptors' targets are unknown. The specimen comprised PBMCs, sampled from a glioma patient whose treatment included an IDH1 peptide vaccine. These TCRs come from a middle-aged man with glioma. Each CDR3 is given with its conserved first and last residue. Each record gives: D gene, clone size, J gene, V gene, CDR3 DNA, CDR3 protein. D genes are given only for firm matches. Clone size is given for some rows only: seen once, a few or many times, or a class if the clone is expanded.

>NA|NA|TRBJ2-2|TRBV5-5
TGTGCCAGCAGCGAAAGGGCGGACACCGGGGAGCTGTTTTTT
CASSERADTGELFF
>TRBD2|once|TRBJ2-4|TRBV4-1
TGCGCCAGCAGCCTCATATTAGCGGGAGTAGGGAGCATTCAGTACTTC
CASSLILAGVGSIQYF
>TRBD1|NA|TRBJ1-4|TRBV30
TGTGCCTGGAGTCGGGGACAGATTAATGAAAAACTGTTTTTT
CAWSRGQINEKLFF
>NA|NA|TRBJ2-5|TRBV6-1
TGTGCCAGCAGTGAAGTGGGTAGGACCCAAGAGACCCAGTACTTC
CASSEVGRTQETQYF
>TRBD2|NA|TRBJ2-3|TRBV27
TGTGCCAGCAGAACCCTTTTCGGCGGGAGAGGAGGGCACACAGATACGCAGTATTTT
CASRTLFGGRGGHTDTQYF
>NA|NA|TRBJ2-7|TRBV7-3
TGTGCCAGCAGCTTATTGGAGAGGGGACCCTACGAGCAGTACTTC
CASSLLERGPYEQYF
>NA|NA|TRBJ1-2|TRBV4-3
TGCGCCAGCAGCCAAGATCGAACAGGGATGTTCAGTAATGGCTACACCTTC
CASSQDRTGMFSNGYTF
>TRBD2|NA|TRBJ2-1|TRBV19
TGTGCCAGTAGTATAAGCGGGGGCGACCACAATGAGCAGTTCTTC
CASSISGGDHNEQFF
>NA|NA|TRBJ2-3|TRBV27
TGTGCCAGCAGTTTAGCCTGGGCAGATACGCAGTATTTT
CASSLAWADTQYF
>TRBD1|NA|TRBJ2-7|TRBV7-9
TGTGCCAGCACCCAAATGACAGGGGGAACGTACGAGCAGTACTTC
CASTQMTGGTYEQYF
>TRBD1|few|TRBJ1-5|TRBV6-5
TGTGCCAGCAGTTCGACAGGGGTACAGCCCCAGCATTTT
CASSSTGVQPQHF
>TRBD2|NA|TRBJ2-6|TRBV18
TGTGCCAGCTGGTCGGGACTAGCGGCCTCTGGGGCCAACGTCCTGACTTTC
CASWSGLAASGANVLTF
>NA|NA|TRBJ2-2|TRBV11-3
TGTGCCAGCAGCCAAAACACCGGGGAGCTGTTTTTT
CASSQNTGELFF
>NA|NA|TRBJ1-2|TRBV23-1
TGCGCCAGCAGTCATTGCTCAGGGACCAGCTTC
CASSHCSGTSF
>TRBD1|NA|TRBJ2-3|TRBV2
TGTGCCAGCAGTTGGGACAGGGGGGAGACAGATACGCAGTATTTT
CASSWDRGETDTQYF
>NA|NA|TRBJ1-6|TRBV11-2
TGTGCCAGCAGCTTGAGTCGGCTCGGGAATTCACCCCTCCACTTT
CASSLSRLGNSPLHF
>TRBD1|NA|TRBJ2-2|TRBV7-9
TGTGCCAGCAGCTTAGGGGACAGGGCCTTTTACACCGGGGAGCTGTTTTTT
CASSLGDRAFYTGELFF
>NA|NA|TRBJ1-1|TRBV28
TGTGCCAGCAGTCCTCGGACACTTACGGCGGACACTGAAGCTTTCTTT
CASSPRTLTADTEAFF
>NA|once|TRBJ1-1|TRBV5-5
TGTGCCAGCAGCCTGGGACTCAGAACTGAAGCTTTCTTT
CASSLGLRTEAFF
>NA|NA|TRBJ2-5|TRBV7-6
TGTGCCAGCGGGTCTGGTATTGCACAGGCGGGTGGGGAGACCCAGTACTTC
CASGSGIAQAGGETQYF
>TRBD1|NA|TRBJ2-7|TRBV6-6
TGTGCCAGCAGCCCACTCCGGGACAGGGTTGCGAGAGAGCAGTACTTC
CASSPLRDRVAREQYF
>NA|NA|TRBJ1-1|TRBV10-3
TGTGCCATCAGTGAGTCGTGGACAGCCGGTATGAACACTGAAGCTTTCTTT
CAISESWTAGMNTEAFF
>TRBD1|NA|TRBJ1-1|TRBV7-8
TGTGCCAGCAGCTCGCGACAGGGGTGGAACACTGAAGCTTTCTTT
CASSSRQGWNTEAFF
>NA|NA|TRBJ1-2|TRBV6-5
TGTGCCAGCAGTACCCCAGCTGGTTCGGACTATGGCTACACCTTC
CASSTPAGSDYGYTF
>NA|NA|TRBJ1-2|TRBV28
TGTGCCAGCACCCTATGGGGGGCTAACTATGGCTACACCTTC
CASTLWGANYGYTF
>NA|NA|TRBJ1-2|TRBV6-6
TGTGCCAGCAGACCAACAGGCTATGGCTACACCTTC
CASRPTGYGYTF
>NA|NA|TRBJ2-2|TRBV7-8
TGTGCCAGCAGCTTACGACCCGACCCCAGGACCGGGGAGCTGTTTTTT
CASSLRPDPRTGELFF
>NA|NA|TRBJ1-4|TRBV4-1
TGCGCCAGCAGCCAAGTCGCAGGGGTTAATGAAAAACTGTTTTTT
CASSQVAGVNEKLFF
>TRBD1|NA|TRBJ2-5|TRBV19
TGTGCCAGTAGTAGGCGGACAGGGCAAGAGACCCAGTACTTC
CASSRRTGQETQYF
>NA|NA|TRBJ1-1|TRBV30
TGTGCCTTAGGGCCAAAAGCTTTCTTT
CALGPKAFF
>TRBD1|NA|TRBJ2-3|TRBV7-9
TGTGCCAGCAGCCGTAGGGGACAGGGGTTAGATACGCAGTATTTT
CASSRRGQGLDTQYF
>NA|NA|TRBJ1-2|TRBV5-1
TGCGCCAGCAGCTTGGCCGGGAGGCATTATGGCTACACCTTC
CASSLAGRHYGYTF
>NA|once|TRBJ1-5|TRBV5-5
TGTGCCAGCAGCCCCTGGCAGAACAATCAGCCCCAGCATTTT
CASSPWQNNQPQHF
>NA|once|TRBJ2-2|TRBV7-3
TGTGCCAGCAGCTTAAAGGGGAAGAACACCGGGGAGCTGTTTTTT
CASSLKGKNTGELFF
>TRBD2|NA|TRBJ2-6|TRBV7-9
TGTGCCAGCAGCTTAGCGTCACTAGCGGGGGGGCCCGGGGCCAACGTCCTGACTTTC
CASSLASLAGGPGANVLTF
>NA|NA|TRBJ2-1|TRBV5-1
TGCGCCAGCAGCCCGGAGGGGCCCACCTACAATGAGCAGTTCTTC
CASSPEGPTYNEQFF
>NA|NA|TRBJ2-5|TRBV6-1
TGTGCAACTGGGGGGACGGGGACCCAGTACTTC
CATGGTGTQYF
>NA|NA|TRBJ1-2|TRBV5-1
TGCGCCAGCAGCGGCAGGGAGGGCTACACCTTC
CASSGREGYTF
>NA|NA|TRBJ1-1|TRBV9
TGTGCCAGCAGCGCCGAGGGGGATTTGAACACTGAAGCTTTCTTT
CASSAEGDLNTEAFF
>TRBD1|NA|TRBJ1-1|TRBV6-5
TGTGCCAGCAGCCGCGGACAGGGGGCACGGACTGAAGCTTTCTTT
CASSRGQGARTEAFF
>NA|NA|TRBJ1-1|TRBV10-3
TGTGCCATCAGTGATGTCATTAGAGGCAACACTGAAGCTTTCTTT
CAISDVIRGNTEAFF
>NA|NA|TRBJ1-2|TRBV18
TGTGCCAGCTCACCACCGGTACAGATTGGCTACACCTTC
CASSPPVQIGYTF
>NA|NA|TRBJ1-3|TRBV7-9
TGTGCCAGCAGCATTACAGGCTTAGCCTCCCATTTT
CASSITGLASHF
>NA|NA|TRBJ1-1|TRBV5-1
TGCGCCAGCAGCCGACGGGGCGCCGAGAACACTGAAGCTTTCTTT
CASSRRGAENTEAFF
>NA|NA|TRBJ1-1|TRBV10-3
TGTGCCATCGGTAGGGCGGGCACTGAAGCTTTCTTT
CAIGRAGTEAFF
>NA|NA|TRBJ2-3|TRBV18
TGTGCCAGCTCACCACGGGGGGCGGGCACAGATACGCAGTATTTT
CASSPRGAGTDTQYF
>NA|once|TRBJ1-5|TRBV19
TGTGCCAGTAGTATCGAGGGGTTAGAACTCAATCAGCCCCAGCATTTT
CASSIEGLELNQPQHF
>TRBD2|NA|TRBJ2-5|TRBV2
TGTGCCAGCAGTTTCCGGACTAGCGGGGAGAGGAAAACCCAGTACTTC
CASSFRTSGERKTQYF
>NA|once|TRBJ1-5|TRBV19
TGTGCCAGTAAGGTAGGGAATCAGCCCCAGCATTTT
CASKVGNQPQHF